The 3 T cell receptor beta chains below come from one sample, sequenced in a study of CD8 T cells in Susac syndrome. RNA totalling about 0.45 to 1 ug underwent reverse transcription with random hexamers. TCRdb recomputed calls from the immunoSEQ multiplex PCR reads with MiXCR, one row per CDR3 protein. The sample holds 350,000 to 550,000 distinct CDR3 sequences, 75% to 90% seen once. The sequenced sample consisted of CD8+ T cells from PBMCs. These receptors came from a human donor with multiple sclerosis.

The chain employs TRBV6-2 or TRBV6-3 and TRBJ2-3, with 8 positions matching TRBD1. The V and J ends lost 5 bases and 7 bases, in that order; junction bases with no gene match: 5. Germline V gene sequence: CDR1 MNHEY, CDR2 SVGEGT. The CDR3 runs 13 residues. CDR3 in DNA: TGTGCCAGCAGTCCAGGGGGCCTGAATACGCAGTATTTT. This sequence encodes CASSPGGLNTQYF.

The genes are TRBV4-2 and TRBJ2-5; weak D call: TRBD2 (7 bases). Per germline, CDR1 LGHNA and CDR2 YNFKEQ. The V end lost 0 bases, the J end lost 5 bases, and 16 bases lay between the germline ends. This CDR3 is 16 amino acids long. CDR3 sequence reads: CASSQDKRGGAETQYF. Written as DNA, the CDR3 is TGTGCCAGCAGCCAAGATAAGAGGGGGGGCGCTGAGACCCAGTACTTC.

The CDR3 region has the DNA TGTGCCAGCAGCCAAGATTCGACAGGGGGAGGGGGAGAGACCCAGTACTTC. Its protein product is CASSQDSTGGGGETQYF. This chain joins TRBV3-1 and TRBJ2-5; TRBD1 aligns across 9 bases. The CDR3 is 17 amino acids. Germline V gene lookup returns CDR1 LGHDT and CDR2 YNNKEL (reference sequence). V lost 0 bases and J lost 4; bases outside the gene matches: 9.